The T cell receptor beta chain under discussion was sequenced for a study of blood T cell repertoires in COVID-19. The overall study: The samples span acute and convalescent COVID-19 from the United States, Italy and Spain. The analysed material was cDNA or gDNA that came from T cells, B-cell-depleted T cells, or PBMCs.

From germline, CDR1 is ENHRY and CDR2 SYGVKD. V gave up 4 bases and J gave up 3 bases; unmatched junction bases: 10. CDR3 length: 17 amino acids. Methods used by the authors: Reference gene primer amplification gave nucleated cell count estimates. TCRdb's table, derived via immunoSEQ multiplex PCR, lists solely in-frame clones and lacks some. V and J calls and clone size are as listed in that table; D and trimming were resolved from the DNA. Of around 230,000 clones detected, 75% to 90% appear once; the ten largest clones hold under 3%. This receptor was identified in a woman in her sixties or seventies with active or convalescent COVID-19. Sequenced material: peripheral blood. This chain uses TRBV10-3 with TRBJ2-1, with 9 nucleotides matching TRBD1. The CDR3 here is CAISAAVGTGSYNEQFF. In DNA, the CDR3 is TGTGCCATCAGTGCGGCGGTTGGGACAGGGAGCTACAATGAGCAGTTCTTC.